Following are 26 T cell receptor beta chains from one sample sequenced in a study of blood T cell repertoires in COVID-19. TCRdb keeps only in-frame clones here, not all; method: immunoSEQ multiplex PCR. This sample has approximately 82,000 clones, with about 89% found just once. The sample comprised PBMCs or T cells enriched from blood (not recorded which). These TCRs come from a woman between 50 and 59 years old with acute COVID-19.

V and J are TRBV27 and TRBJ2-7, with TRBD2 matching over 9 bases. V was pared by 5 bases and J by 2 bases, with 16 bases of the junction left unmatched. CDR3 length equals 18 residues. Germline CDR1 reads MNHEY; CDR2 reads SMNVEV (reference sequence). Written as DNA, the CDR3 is TGTGCCAGCAGTCCTACGCCACCCTCTAGCGGGGCGACCTACGAGCAGTACTTC. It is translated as CASSPTPPSSGATYEQYF.

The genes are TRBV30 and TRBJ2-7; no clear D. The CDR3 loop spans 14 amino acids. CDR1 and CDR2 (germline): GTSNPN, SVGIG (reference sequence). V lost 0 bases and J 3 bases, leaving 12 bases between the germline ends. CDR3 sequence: CAWSVKGEYYEQYF. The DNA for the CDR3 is TGTGCCTGGAGTGTAAAAGGAGAATACTACGAGCAGTACTTC.

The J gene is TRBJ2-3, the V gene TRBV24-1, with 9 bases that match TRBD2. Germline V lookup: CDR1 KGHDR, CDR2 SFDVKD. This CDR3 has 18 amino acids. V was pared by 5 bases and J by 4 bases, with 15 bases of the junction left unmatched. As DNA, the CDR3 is TGTGCCACCAGTGCCCACGGCTGGCGGGAGGGCGGGGCAGATACGCAGTATTTT. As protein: CATSAHGWREGGADTQYF.

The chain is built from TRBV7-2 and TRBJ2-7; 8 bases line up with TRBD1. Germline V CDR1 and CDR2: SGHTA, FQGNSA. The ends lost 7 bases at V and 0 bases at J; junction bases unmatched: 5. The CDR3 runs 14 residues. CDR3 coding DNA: TGTGCCAGCACGAACAGGGGGAGCTCCTACGAGCAGTACTTC. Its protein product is CASTNRGSSYEQYF.

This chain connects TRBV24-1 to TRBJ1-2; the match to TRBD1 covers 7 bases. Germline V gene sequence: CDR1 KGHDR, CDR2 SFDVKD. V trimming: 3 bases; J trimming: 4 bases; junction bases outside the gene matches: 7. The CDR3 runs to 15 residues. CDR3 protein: CATSDATGPLYGYTF. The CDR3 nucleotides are TGTGCCACCAGTGATGCGACAGGGCCTCTCTATGGCTACACCTTC.

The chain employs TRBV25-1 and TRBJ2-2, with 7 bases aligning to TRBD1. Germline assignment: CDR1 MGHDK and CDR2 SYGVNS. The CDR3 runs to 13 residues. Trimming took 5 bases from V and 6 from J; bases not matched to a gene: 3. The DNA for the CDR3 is TGTGCCAGCAGTCTAACAGGGGCCGGGGAGCTGTTTTTT. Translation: CASSLTGAGELFF.

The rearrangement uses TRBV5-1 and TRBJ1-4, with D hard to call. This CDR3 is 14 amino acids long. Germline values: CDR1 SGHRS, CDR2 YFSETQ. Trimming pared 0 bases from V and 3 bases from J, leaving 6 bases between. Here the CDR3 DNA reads TGCGCCAGCAGCTTGGCGGGATCTAATGAAAAACTGTTTTTT. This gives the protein CASSLAGSNEKLFF. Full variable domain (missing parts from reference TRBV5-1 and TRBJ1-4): KAGVTQTPRYLIKTRGQQVTLSCSPISGHRSVSWYQQTPGQGLQFLFEYFSETQRNKGNFPGRFSGRQFSNSRSEMNVSTLELGDSALYLCASSLAGSNEKLFFGSGTQLSVL.

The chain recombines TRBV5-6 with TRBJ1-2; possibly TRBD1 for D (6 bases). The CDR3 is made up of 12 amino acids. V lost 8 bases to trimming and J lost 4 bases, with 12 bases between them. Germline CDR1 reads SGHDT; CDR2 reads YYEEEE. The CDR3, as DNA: TGTGCCAGTGGACACAGGGTCTATGGCTACACCTTC. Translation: CASGHRVYGYTF. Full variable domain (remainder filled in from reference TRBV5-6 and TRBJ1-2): DAGVTQSPTHLIKTRGQQVTLRCSPKSGHDTVSWYQQALGQGPQFIFQYYEEEERQRGNFPDRFSGHQFPNYSSELNVNALLLGDSALYLCASGHRVYGYTFGSGTRLTVV.

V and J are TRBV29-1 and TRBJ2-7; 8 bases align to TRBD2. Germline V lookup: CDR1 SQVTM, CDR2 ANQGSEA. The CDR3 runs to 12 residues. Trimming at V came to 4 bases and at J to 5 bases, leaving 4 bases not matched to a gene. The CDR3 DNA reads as TGCAGCGTTGCCGGGGGGGGAAACGAGCAGTACTTC. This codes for CSVAGGGNEQYF.

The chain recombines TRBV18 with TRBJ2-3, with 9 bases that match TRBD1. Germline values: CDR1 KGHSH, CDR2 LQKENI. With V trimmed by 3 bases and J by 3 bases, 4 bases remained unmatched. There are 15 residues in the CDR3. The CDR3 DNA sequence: TGTGCCAGCTCACCTATTGGACAGGGGACAGATACGCAGTATTTT. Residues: CASSPIGQGTDTQYF.

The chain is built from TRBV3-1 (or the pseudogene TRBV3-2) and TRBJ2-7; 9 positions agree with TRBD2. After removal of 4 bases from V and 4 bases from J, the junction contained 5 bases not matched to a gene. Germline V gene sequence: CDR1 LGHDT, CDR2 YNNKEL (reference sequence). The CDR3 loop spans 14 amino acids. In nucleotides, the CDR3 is TGTGCCAGCAGCCTTAGTACTAGCGGGTACGAGCAGTACTTC. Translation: CASSLSTSGYEQYF.

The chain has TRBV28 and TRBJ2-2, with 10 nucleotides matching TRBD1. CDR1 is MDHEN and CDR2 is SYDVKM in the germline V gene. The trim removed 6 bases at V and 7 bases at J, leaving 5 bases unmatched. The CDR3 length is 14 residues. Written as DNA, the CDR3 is TGTGCCAGCAGGAGACAGGGGGCTGGCGGGGAGCTGTTTTTT. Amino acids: CASRRQGAGGELFF.

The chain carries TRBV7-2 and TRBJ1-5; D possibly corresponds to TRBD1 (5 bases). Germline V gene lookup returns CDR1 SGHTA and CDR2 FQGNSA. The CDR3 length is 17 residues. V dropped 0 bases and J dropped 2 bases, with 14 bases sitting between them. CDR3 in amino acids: CASSLASEGVGNQPQHF. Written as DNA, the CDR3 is TGTGCCAGCAGCTTAGCCTCAGAAGGGGTGGGCAATCAGCCCCAGCATTTT. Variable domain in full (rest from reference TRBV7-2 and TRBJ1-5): GAGVSQSPSNKVTEKGKDVELRCDPISGHTALYWYRQSLGQGLEFLIYFQGNSAPDKSGLPSDRFSAERTGGSVSTLTIQRTQQEDSAVYLCASSLASEGVGNQPQHFGDGTRLSIL.

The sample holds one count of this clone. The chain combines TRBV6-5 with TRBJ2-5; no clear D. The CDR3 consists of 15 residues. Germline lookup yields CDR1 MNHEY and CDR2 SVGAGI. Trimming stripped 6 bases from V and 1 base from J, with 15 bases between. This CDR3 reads CASSVLLWAQETQYF. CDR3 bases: TGTGCCAGCAGCGTACTCCTGTGGGCCCAAGAGACCCAGTACTTC.

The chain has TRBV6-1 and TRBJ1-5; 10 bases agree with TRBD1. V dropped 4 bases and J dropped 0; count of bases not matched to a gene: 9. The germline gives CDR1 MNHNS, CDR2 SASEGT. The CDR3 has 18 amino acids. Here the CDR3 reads CASSVRQGAFDSNQPQHF. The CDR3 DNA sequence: TGTGCCAGCAGTGTACGACAGGGGGCGTTCGATAGCAATCAGCCCCAGCATTTT.

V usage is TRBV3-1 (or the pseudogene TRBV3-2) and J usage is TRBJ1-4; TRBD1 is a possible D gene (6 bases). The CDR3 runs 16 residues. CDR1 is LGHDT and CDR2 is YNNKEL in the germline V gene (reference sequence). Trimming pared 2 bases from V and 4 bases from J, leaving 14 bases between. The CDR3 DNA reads TGTGCCAGCAGCCAAAATCCCAAACAGGGTAATGAAAAACTGTTTTTT. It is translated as CASSQNPKQGNEKLFF.

This CDR3 is CASSPDRDTEAFF. The CDR3 coding sequence is TGTGCCAGTAGTCCGGACAGGGACACTGAAGCTTTCTTT. This sequence joins TRBV19 and TRBJ1-1, with 8 bases lining up with TRBD1. The trim removed 5 bases at V and 3 bases at J, leaving 2 bases unmatched. Per germline, CDR1 LNHDA and CDR2 SQIVND (reference sequence). CDR3 length: 13 residues.

The CDR3 is CASSLGTPNTDTQYF. The CDR3 DNA reads as TGTGCCAGCAGCCTCGGGACACCCAACACAGATACGCAGTATTTT. This chain uses TRBV7-2 with TRBJ2-3; possibly TRBD1 for D (6 bases). CDR3 size: 15 residues. V gave up 5 bases and J gave up 2 bases, with 14 bases separating them. Germline CDR1 SGHTA, CDR2 FQGNSA.

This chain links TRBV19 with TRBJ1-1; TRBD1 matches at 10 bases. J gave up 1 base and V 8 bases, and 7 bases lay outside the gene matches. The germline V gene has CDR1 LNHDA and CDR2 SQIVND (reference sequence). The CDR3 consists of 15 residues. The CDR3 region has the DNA TGTGCCAGTTGGGGGGACAGGGGCCCGAACACTGAAGCTTTCTTT. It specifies CASWGDRGPNTEAFF.

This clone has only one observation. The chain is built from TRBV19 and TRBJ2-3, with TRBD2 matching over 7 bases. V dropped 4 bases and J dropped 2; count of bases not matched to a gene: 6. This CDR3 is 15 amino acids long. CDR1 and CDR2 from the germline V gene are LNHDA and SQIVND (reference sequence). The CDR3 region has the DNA TGTGCCAGTAGTAGTGCTAGCGGCAACACAGATACGCAGTATTTT. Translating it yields CASSSASGNTDTQYF.

Here the CDR3 reads CASGLAGYEQYF. The CDR3 DNA reads TGTGCCAGTGGACTAGCGGGATACGAGCAGTACTTC. The gene calls are TRBV27 and TRBJ2-7, with 12 bases fitting TRBD2. V trimming: 9 bases; J trimming: 4 bases; junction bases outside the gene matches: 1. Germline V lookup: CDR1 MNHEY, CDR2 SMNVEV (reference sequence). This CDR3 is built from 12 residues.

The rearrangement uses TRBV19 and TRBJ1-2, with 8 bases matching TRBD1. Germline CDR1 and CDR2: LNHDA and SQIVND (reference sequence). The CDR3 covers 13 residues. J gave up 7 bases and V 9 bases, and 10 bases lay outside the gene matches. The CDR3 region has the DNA TGTGCCAGCCGACAGGGGCAATACGGTGGCTACACCTTC. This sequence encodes CASRQGQYGGYTF.

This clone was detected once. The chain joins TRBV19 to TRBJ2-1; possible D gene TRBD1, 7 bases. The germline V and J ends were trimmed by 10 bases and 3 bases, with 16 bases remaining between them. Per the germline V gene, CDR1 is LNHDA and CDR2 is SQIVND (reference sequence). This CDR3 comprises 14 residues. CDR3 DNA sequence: TGTGCCACCTCCCACAGGGGAGGCTACAATGAGCAGTTCTTC. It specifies CATSHRGGYNEQFF. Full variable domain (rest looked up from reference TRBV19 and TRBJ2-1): DGGITQSPKYLFRKEGQNVTLSCEQNLNHDAMYWYRQDPGQGLRLIYYSQIVNDFQKGDIAEGYSVSREKKESFPLTVTSAQKNPTAFYLCATSHRGGYNEQFFGPGTRLTVL.

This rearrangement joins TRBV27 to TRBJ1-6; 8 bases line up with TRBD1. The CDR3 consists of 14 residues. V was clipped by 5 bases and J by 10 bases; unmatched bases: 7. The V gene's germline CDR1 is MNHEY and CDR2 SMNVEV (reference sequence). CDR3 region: CASSPRTGRSPLHF. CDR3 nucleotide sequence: TGTGCCAGCAGTCCAAGGACAGGGCGGTCACCCCTCCACTTT.

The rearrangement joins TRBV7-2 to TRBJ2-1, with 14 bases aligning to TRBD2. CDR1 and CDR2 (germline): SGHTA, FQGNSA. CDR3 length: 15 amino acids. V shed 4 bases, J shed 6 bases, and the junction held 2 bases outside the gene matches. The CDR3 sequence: CASSSGLAGANEQFF. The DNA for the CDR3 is TGTGCCAGCAGCTCGGGACTAGCGGGAGCCAATGAGCAGTTCTTC.

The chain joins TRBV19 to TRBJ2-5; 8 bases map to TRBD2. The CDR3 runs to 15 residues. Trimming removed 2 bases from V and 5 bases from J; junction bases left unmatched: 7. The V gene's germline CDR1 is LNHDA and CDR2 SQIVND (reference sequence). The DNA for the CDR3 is TGTGCCAGTAGTATATCTGCCGGGAGGGGGGAGACCCAGTACTTC. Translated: CASSISAGRGETQYF.